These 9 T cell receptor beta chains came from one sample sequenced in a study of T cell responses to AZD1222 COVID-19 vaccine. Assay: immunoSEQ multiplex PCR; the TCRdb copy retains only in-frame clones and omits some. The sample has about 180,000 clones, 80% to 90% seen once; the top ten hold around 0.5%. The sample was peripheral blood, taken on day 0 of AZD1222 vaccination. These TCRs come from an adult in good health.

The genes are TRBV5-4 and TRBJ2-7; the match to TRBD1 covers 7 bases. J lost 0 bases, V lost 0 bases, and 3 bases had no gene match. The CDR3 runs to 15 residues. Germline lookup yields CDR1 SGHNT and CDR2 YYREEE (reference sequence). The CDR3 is CASSLGQGVSYEQYF. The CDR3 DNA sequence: TGTGCCAGCAGCTTGGGCCAGGGGGTCTCCTACGAGCAGTACTTC.

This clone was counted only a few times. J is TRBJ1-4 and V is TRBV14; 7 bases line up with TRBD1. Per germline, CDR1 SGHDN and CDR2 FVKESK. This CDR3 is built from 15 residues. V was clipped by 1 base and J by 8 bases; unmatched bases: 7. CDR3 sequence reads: CASSQGQGRGEKLFF. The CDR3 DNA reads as TGTGCCAGCAGCCAAGGACAGGGAAGGGGAGAAAAACTGTTTTTT.

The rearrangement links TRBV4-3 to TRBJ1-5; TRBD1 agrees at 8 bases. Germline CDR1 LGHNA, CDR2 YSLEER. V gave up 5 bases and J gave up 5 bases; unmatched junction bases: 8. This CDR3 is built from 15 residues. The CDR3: CASSYLQGADQPQHF. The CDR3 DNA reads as TGCGCCAGCAGCTATCTCCAGGGGGCCGATCAGCCCCAGCATTTT.

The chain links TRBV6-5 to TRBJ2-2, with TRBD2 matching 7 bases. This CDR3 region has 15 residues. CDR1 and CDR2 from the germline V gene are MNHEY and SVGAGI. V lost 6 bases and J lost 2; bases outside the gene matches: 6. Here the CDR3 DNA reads TGTGCCAGCAGGAAGCGGGGAACAAACACCGGGGAGCTGTTTTTT. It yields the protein CASRKRGTNTGELFF.

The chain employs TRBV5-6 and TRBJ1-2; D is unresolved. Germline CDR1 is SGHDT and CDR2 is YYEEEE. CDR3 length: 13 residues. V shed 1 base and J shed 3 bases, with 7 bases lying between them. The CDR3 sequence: CASSLRSYYGYTF. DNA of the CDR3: TGTGCCAGCAGCTTGCGATCGTACTATGGCTACACCTTC.

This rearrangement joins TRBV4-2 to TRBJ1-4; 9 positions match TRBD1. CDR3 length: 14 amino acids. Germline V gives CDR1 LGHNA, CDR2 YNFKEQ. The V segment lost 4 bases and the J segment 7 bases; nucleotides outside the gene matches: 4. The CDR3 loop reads CASSLGTGTEKLFF. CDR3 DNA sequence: TGTGCCAGCAGCCTCGGGACAGGGACTGAAAAACTGTTTTTT.

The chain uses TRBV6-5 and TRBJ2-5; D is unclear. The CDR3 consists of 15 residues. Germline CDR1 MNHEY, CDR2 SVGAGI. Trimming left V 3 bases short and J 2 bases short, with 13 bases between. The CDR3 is CASSYRFEGQETQYF. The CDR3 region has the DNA TGTGCCAGCAGTTATAGGTTCGAAGGGCAAGAGACCCAGTACTTC.

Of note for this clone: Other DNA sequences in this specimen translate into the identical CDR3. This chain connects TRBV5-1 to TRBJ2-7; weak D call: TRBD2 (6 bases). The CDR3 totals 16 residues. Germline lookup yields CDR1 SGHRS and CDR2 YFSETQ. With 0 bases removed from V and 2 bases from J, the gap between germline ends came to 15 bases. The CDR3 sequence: CASSLEGGSGPYEQYF. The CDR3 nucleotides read TGCGCCAGCAGCTTGGAAGGCGGTAGCGGTCCCTACGAGCAGTACTTC.

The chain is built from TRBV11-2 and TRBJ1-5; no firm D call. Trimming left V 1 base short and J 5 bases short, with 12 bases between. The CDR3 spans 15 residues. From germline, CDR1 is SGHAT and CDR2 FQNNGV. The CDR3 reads CASSLGYREHQPQHF. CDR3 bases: TGTGCCAGCAGCTTAGGGTATAGGGAACATCAGCCCCAGCATTTT.